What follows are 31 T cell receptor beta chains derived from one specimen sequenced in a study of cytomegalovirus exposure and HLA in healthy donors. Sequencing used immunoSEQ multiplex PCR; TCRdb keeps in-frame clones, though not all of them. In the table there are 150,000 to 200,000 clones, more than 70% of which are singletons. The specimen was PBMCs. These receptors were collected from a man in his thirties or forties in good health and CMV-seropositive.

The CDR3 bases are TGTGCCAGCTCACCACCGGACAGAATTATGTACTTC. This gives the protein CASSPPDRIMYF. This rearrangement joins TRBV18 to TRBJ2-4, with a possible D match to TRBD1 (6 bases). This CDR3 is built from 12 residues. With 0 bases removed from V and 15 bases from J, the gap between germline ends came to 12 bases. From germline, CDR1 is KGHSH and CDR2 LQKENI. Drawing the rest from reference TRBV18 and TRBJ2-4, the complete variable domain is NAGVMQNPRHLVRRRGQEARLRCSPMKGHSHVYWYRQLPEEGLKFMVYLQKENIIDESGMPKERFSAEFPKEGPSILRIQQVVRGDSAAYFCASSPPDRIMYFGAGTRLSVL.

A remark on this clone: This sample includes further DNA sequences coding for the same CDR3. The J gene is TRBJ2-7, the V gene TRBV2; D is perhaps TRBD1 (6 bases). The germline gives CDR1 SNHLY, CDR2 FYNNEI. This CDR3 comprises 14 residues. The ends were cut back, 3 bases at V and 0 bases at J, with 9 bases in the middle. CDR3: CASSETGNSYEQYF. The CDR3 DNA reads TGTGCCAGCAGTGAGACAGGAAACTCCTACGAGCAGTACTTC.

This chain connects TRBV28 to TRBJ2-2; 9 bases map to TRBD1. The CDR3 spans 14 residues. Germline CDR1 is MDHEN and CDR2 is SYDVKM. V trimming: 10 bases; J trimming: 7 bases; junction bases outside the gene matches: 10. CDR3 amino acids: CAIQGDRVNGELFF. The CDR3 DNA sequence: TGTGCCATCCAAGGGGACAGGGTGAACGGGGAGCTGTTTTTT.

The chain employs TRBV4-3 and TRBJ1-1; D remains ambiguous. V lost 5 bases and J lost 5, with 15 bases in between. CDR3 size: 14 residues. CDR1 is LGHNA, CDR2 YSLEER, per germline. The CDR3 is CASSVGPGRTEAFF. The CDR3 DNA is TGCGCCAGCAGCGTAGGGCCGGGGAGGACTGAAGCTTTCTTT.

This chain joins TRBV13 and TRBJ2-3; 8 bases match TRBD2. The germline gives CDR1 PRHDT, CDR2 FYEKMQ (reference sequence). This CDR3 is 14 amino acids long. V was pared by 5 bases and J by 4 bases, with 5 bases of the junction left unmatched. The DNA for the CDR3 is TGTGCCAGCAGCCCCGGACTAGCCCCAGATACGCAGTATTTT. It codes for CASSPGLAPDTQYF.

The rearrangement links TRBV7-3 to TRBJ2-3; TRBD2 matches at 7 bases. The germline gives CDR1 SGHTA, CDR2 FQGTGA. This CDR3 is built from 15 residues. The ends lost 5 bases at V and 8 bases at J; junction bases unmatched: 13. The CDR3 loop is CASSLGASGLGTQYF. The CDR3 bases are TGTGCCAGCAGCCTCGGGGCTAGCGGTTTGGGTACGCAGTATTTT. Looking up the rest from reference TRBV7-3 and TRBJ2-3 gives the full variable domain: GAGVSQTPSNKVTEKGKYVELRCDPISGHTALYWYRQSLGQGPEFLIYFQGTGAADDSGLPNDRFFAVRPEGSVSTLKIQRTERGDSAVYLCASSLGASGLGTQYFGPGTRLTVL.

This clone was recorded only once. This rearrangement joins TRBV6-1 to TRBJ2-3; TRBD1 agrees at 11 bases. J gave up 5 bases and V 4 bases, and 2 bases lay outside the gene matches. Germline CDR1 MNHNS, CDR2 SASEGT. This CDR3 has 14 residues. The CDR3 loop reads CASSVGQGGDTQYF. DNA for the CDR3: TGTGCCAGCAGTGTGGGACAGGGGGGAGATACGCAGTATTTT.

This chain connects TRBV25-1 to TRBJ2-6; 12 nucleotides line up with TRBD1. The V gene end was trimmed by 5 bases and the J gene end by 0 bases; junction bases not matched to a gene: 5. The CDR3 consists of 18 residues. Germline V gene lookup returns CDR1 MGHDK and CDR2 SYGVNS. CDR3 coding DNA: TGTGCCAGCAGTCGGCGGGACAGGGGGCCCTCTGGGGCCAACGTCCTGACTTTC. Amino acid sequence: CASSRRDRGPSGANVLTF.

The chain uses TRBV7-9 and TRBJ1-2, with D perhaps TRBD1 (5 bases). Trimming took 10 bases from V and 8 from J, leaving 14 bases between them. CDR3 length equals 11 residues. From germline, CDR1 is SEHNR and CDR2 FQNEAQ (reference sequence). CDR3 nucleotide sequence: TGTGCCATCGTGGGGGGAGAGGGCTACACCTTC. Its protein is CAIVGGEGYTF. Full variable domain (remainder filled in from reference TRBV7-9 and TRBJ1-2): DTGVSQNPRHKITKRGQNVTFRCDPISEHNRLYWYRQTLGQGPEFLTYFQNEAQLEKSRLLSDRFSAERPKGSFSTLEIQRTEQGDSAMYLCAIVGGEGYTFGSGTRLTVV.

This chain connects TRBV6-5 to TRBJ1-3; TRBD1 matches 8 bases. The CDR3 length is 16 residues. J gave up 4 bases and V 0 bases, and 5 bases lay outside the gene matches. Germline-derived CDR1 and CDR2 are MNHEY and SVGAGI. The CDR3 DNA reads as TGTGCCAGCAGTTACTCGGGGGACAGGCAAGGAAACACCATATATTTT. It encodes CASSYSGDRQGNTIYF.

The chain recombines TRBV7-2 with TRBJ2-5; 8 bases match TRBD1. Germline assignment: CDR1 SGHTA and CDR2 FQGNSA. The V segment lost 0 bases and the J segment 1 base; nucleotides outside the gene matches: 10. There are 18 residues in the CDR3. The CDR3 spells CASSLAPPGQGFQETQYF. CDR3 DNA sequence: TGTGCCAGCAGCTTAGCGCCCCCCGGACAGGGCTTCCAAGAGACCCAGTACTTC.

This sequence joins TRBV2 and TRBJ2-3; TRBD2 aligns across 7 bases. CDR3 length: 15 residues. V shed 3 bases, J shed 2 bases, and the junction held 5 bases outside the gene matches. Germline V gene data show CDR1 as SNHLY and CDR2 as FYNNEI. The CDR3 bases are TGTGCCAGCAGTGAGGGACTACCCTCCACAGATACGCAGTATTTT. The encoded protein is CASSEGLPSTDTQYF.

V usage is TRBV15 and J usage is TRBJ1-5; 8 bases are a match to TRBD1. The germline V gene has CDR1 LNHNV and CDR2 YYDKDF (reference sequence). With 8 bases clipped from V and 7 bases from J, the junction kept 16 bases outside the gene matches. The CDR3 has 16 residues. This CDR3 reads CATGRIGQGEGQPQHF. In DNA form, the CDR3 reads TGTGCCACCGGCCGAATCGGACAGGGTGAAGGGCAGCCCCAGCATTTT.

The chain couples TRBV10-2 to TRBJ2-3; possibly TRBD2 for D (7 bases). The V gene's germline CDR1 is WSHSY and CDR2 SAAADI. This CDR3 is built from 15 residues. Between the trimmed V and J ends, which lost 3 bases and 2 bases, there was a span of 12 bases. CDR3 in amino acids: CASSDRGAFTDTQYF. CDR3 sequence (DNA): TGCGCCAGCAGTGACCGGGGGGCCTTCACAGATACGCAGTATTTT.

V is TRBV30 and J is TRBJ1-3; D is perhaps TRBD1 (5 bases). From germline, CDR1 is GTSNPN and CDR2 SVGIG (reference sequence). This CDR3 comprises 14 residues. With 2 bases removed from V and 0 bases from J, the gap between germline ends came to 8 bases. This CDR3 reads CAWSMTVSGNTIYF. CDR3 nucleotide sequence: TGTGCCTGGAGTATGACAGTCTCTGGAAACACCATATATTTT.

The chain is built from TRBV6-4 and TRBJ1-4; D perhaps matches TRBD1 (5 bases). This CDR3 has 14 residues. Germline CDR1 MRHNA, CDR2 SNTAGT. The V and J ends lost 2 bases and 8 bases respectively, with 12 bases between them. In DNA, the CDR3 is TGTGCCAGCAGTGACAGGGCCGACAGCGAAAAACTGTTTTTT. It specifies CASSDRADSEKLFF.

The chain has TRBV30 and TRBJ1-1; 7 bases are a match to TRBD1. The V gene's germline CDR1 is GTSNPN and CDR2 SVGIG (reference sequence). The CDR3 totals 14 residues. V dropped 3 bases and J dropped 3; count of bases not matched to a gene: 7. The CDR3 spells CAWSSGTVDTEAFF. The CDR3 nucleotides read TGTGCCTGGAGCTCGGGGACAGTGGACACTGAAGCTTTCTTT.

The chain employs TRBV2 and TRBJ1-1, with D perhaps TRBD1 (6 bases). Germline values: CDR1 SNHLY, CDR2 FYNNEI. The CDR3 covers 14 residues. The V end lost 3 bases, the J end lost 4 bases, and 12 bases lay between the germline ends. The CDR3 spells CASSERQALTEAFF. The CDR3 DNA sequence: TGTGCCAGCAGTGAGAGACAGGCCCTCACTGAAGCTTTCTTT.

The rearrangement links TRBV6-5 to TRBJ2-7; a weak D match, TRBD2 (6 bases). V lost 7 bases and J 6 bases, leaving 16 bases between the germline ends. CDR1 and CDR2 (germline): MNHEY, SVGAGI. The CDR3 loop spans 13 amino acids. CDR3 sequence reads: CASIYERVGEQYF. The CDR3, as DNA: TGTGCCAGCATTTATGAGCGGGTGGGCGAGCAGTACTTC.

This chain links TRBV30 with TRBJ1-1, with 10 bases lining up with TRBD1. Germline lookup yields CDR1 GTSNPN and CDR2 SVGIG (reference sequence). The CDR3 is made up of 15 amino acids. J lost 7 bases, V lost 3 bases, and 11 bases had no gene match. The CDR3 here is CAWRHIDRGRGEAFF. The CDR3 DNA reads TGTGCCTGGAGGCATATCGACAGGGGGCGCGGTGAAGCTTTCTTT.

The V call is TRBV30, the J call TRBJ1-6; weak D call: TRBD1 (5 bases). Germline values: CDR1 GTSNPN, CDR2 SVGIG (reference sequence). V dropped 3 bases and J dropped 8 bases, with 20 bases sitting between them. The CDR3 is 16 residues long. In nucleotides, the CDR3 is TGTGCCTGGAGAGCCGACCTGTCAGGGCTTGATTCACCCCTCCACTTT. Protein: CAWRADLSGLDSPLHF.

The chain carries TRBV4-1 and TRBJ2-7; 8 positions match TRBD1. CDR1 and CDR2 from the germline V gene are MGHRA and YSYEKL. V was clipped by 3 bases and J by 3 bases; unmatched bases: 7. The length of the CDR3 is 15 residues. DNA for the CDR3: TGCGCCAGCAGCCATCCCCCGGGACAGGTCTACGAGCAGTACTTC. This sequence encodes CASSHPPGQVYEQYF.

In nucleotides, the CDR3 is TGTGCCAGTAGCGGCCGGGACAGGGACAATCAGCCCCAGCATTTT. Translating gives CASSGRDRDNQPQHF. This sequence joins TRBV19 and TRBJ1-5, with 9 bases matching TRBD1. There are 15 residues in the CDR3. Trimming took 6 bases from V and 3 from J; bases not matched to a gene: 6. The V gene's germline CDR1 is LNHDA and CDR2 SQIVND (reference sequence).

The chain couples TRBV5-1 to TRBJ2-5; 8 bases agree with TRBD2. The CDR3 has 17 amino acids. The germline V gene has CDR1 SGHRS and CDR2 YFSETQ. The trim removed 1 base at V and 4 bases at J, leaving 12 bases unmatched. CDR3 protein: CASSLSHRAGVPETQYF. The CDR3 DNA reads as TGCGCCAGCAGCTTGAGTCACAGAGCGGGGGTTCCAGAGACCCAGTACTTC.

DNA of the CDR3: TGTGCCAGCAGCGTAGATGGGACTACCTACAATGAGCAGTTCTTC. It is translated as CASSVDGTTYNEQFF. V and J are TRBV9 and TRBJ2-1, with TRBD2 identical over 7 bases. V shed 0 bases, J shed 2 bases, and the junction held 2 bases outside the gene matches. The length of the CDR3 is 15 residues. CDR1 SGDLS and CDR2 YYNGEE come from the germline V gene.

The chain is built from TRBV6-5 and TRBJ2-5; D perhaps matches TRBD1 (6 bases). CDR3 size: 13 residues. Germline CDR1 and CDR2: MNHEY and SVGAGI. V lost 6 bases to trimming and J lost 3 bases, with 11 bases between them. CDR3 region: CASSQGWEETQYF. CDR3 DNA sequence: TGTGCCAGCAGCCAGGGGTGGGAAGAGACCCAGTACTTC.

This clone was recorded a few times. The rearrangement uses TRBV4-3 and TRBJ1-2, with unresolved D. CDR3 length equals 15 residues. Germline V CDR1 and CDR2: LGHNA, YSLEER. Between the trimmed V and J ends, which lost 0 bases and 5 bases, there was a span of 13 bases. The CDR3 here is CASSQDRSIQYGYTF. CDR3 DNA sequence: TGCGCCAGCAGCCAAGATCGGAGCATCCAGTATGGCTACACCTTC.

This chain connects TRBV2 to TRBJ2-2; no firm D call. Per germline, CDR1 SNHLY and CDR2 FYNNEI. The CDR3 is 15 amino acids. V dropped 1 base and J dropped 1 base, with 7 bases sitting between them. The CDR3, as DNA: TGTGCCAGCAGTGAAGGACATTTGAACACCGGGGAGCTGTTTTTT. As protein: CASSEGHLNTGELFF.

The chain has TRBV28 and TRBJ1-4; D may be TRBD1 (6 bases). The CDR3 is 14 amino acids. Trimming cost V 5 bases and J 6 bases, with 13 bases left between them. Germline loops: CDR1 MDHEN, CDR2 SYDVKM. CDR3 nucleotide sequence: TGTGCCAGCAGTCTGCCCGGACAGCATGAAAAACTGTTTTTT. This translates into CASSLPGQHEKLFF.

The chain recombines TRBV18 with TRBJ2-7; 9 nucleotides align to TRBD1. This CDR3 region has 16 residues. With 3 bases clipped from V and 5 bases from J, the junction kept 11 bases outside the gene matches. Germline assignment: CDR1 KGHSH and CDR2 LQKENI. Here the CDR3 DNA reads TGTGCCAGCTCACCCCCCCAAGGGGGACAGGGAAACGAGCAGTACTTC. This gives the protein CASSPPQGGQGNEQYF.

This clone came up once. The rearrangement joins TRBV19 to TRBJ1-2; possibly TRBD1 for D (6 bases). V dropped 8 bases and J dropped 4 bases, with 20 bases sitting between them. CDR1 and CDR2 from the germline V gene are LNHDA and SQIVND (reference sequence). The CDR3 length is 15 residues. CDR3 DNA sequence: TGTGCCAGTGGAAGGGACACAATAAAAGGCTATGGCTACACCTTC. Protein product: CASGRDTIKGYGYTF.